The 21 T cell receptor beta chains listed next were all sequenced from one sample in a study of shared clonotypes between healthy human individuals. The method was immunoSEQ multiplex PCR; TCRdb's version includes in-frame clones alone and lacks a portion of them. The profile shows approximately 1,500,000 clones, around 98% of them singletons. The sample comprised naive CD4+ T cells sorted from blood. As for subset: CD45RA+ positively selected. These receptors all come from a man in his thirties or forties in good health.

The rearrangement links TRBV4-1 to TRBJ1-1; 7 nucleotides match TRBD1. J gave up 5 bases and V 3 bases, and 9 bases lay outside the gene matches. Germline CDR1 and CDR2: MGHRA and YSYEKL. The CDR3 has 15 amino acids. The CDR3 bases are TGCGCCAGCAGCCACCAAGACAGGGACGGAACTGAAGCTTTCTTT. Encoded protein: CASSHQDRDGTEAFF.

This chain links TRBV4-1 with TRBJ1-1; 7 nucleotides match TRBD1. The CDR3 extends over 15 amino acids. The V and J ends lost 3 bases and 3 bases, in that order; junction bases with no gene match: 7. Germline CDR1 reads MGHRA; CDR2 reads YSYEKL. CDR3 amino acids: CASSQEDRMYTEAFF. In DNA form, the CDR3 reads TGCGCCAGCAGCCAGGAGGACAGGATGTACACTGAAGCTTTCTTT.

This clone appeared a single time. This chain links TRBV9 with TRBJ2-3; 7 bases are shared with TRBD2. Unmatched junction bases numbered 4, after V lost 0 bases and J lost 3 bases. The CDR3 length is 15 residues. CDR1 SGDLS and CDR2 YYNGEE come from the germline V gene. The CDR3 DNA is TGTGCCAGCAGCGTAGGAGAGGGAGGGACAGATACGCAGTATTTT. This sequence encodes CASSVGEGGTDTQYF.

This clone was detected only once. The chain carries TRBV7-2 and TRBJ1-2; a possible D gene is TRBD1 (6 bases). The CDR3 has 14 residues. The ends were cut back, 6 bases at V and 2 bases at J, with 13 bases in the middle. Germline CDR1 is SGHTA and CDR2 is FQGNSA. The CDR3 spells CASSRKGQNYGYTF. The CDR3 nucleotides read TGTGCCAGCAGTCGAAAAGGACAGAACTATGGCTACACCTTC.

CDR3 sequence: CASSIDRNRYNEQFF. The CDR3 DNA reads as TGTGCCAGTAGTATCGACAGGAATAGGTACAATGAGCAGTTCTTC. The chain carries TRBV19 and TRBJ2-1; D is possibly TRBD1 (6 bases). Germline CDR1 and CDR2: LNHDA and SQIVND (reference sequence). Trimming stripped 3 bases from V and 4 bases from J, with 13 bases between. The CDR3 is 15 amino acids.

The gene calls are TRBV2 and TRBJ1-1; D call uncertain. Trimming removed 0 bases from V and 1 base from J, with 6 bases in between. Germline loops: CDR1 SNHLY, CDR2 FYNNEI. The CDR3 is 14 amino acids. The CDR3 DNA is TGTGCCAGCAGTGAAGCCCTCTGGAACACTGAAGCTTTCTTT. Encoded protein: CASSEALWNTEAFF. The full variable domain, its missing parts supplied by reference TRBV2 and TRBJ1-1, is EPEVTQTPSHQVTQMGQEVILRCVPISNHLYFYWYRQILGQKVEFLVSFYNNEISEKSEIFDDQFSVERPDGSNFTLKIRSTKLEDSAMYFCASSEALWNTEAFFGQGTRLTVV.

V usage is TRBV2 and J usage is TRBJ2-5; D is perhaps TRBD2 (5 bases). Trimming removed 7 bases from V and 5 bases from J, with 14 bases in between. CDR1 and CDR2 from the germline V gene are SNHLY and FYNNEI. The CDR3 runs 13 residues. CDR3 nucleotides: TGTGCCAGCACCAAATTTAGAGGGGAGACCCAGTACTTC. It codes for CASTKFRGETQYF.

The chain recombines TRBV2 with TRBJ2-1, with 9 bases lining up with TRBD2. CDR1 SNHLY and CDR2 FYNNEI come from the germline V gene. Unmatched junction bases numbered 16, after V lost 7 bases and J lost 0 bases. The CDR3 covers 19 residues. This CDR3 is CASNIPGTSPVSSYNEQFF. In nucleotides, the CDR3 is TGTGCCAGCAATATTCCCGGGACTAGCCCTGTGAGCTCCTACAATGAGCAGTTCTTC.

V and J are TRBV10-3 and TRBJ1-4, with D uncertain. Per the germline V gene, CDR1 is ENHRY and CDR2 is SYGVKD. V shed 8 bases and J shed 5 bases, with 12 bases lying between them. The CDR3 covers 13 residues. The CDR3 nucleotides read TGTGCCATCTCGCAGGCGACAAATGAAAAACTGTTTTTT. Residues: CAISQATNEKLFF.

The genes are TRBV6-1 and TRBJ1-2; the D gene is possibly TRBD1 (5 bases). Germline CDR1 and CDR2: MNHNS and SASEGT. Trimming shortened V by 7 bases and J by 6 bases, and 12 bases separated the two germline ends. The CDR3 loop spans 12 amino acids. In DNA form, the CDR3 reads TGTGCCAGCACCCTAGTAGGGGATGGCTACACCTTC. Translation: CASTLVGDGYTF.

The chain recombines TRBV25-1 with TRBJ2-5; 7 bases line up with TRBD1. Germline V gene sequence: CDR1 MGHDK, CDR2 SYGVNS. Trimming cost V 0 bases and J 1 base; bases outside gene matches: 5. There are 16 residues in the CDR3. CDR3 loop: CASSEYFRDSQETQYF. The CDR3, as DNA: TGTGCCAGCAGTGAATATTTTCGGGACAGCCAAGAGACCCAGTACTTC.

This chain links TRBV7-8 with TRBJ2-7, with 9 bases matching TRBD2. The CDR3 loop spans 17 amino acids. CDR1 and CDR2 from the germline V gene are SGHVS and FQNEAQ. With V trimmed by 4 bases and J by 4 bases, 14 bases remained unmatched. CDR3 loop: CASSSVRGGRAIYEQYF. CDR3 nucleotide sequence: TGTGCCAGCAGCTCTGTTCGGGGCGGGAGGGCCATTTACGAGCAGTACTTC.

CDR3 coding DNA: TGTGCCAGCACTAGCGGGAGGAACTACGAGCAGTACTTC. Encoded protein: CASTSGRNYEQYF. This rearrangement joins TRBV6-5 to TRBJ2-7; 11 bases line up with TRBD2. The CDR3 sequence is 13 residues long. V was pared by 7 bases and J by 3 bases, with 2 bases of the junction left unmatched. CDR1 and CDR2 (germline): MNHEY, SVGAGI.

The chain combines TRBV2 with TRBJ2-5; D unresolved. Germline V lookup: CDR1 SNHLY, CDR2 FYNNEI. The CDR3 consists of 13 residues. Trimming pared 7 bases from V and 9 bases from J, leaving 18 bases between. CDR3 nucleotides: TGTGCCAGCAATCCCGACGTGGATTCGGCCCAGTACTTC. It specifies CASNPDVDSAQYF.

V gene TRBV28 combines with J gene TRBJ2-1; 9 positions match TRBD1. Germline-derived CDR1 and CDR2 are MDHEN and SYDVKM. The CDR3 has 15 amino acids. The J segment lost 6 bases and the V segment lost 3 bases, leaving 6 bases of the junction unmatched. CDR3 coding DNA: TGTGCCAGCAGTTTCTGGGGGACAGGGCGCAATGAGCAGTTCTTC. Translating it yields CASSFWGTGRNEQFF. The variable domain in full, with the rest retrieved from reference TRBV28 and TRBJ2-1, is DVKVTQSSRYLVKRTGEKVFLECVQDMDHENMFWYRQDPGLGLRLIYFSYDVKMKEKGDIPEGYSVSREKKERFSLILESASTNQTSMYLCASSFWGTGRNEQFFGPGTRLTVL.

The chain combines TRBV28 with TRBJ2-7; tentatively, D is TRBD1 (6 bases). The CDR3 sequence is 17 residues long. Per germline, CDR1 MDHEN and CDR2 SYDVKM. Trimming removed 3 bases at V and 5 bases at J, with 23 bases between. In DNA, the CDR3 is TGTGCCAGCAGTTTGCTGATGGGGGCGGTCGCAGAGGACGAGCAGTACTTC. Translated, it gives CASSLLMGAVAEDEQYF.

As to this clone: The same CDR3 arises from other DNA sequences in this sample as well. V usage is TRBV28 and J usage is TRBJ2-7, with 11 bases aligning to TRBD1. This CDR3 region has 15 residues. V shed 3 bases, J shed 1 base, and the junction held 2 bases outside the gene matches. Looked up from germline, CDR1 is MDHEN and CDR2 is SYDVKM. This CDR3 reads CASSLGTGGSYEQYF. In nucleotides, the CDR3 is TGTGCCAGCAGTTTGGGGACAGGGGGTTCCTACGAGCAGTACTTC.

The chain has TRBV6-5 and TRBJ2-7; 9 nucleotides agree with TRBD1. The CDR3 spans 14 residues. CDR1 and CDR2 (germline): MNHEY, SVGAGI. The V and J ends lost 7 bases and 7 bases, in that order; junction bases with no gene match: 11. The CDR3 is CASNVPGQGKEQYF. Here the CDR3 DNA reads TGTGCCAGCAACGTACCGGGACAGGGTAAGGAGCAGTACTTC.

V gene TRBV14 combines with J gene TRBJ2-1, with D maybe TRBD1 (6 bases). CDR3 length: 16 residues. Looked up from germline, CDR1 is SGHDN and CDR2 is FVKESK. Trimming shortened V by 8 bases and J by 0 bases, and 17 bases separated the two germline ends. CDR3 sequence: CASGQIRGGSYNEQFF. As DNA, the CDR3 is TGTGCCAGCGGACAAATCAGGGGCGGCTCCTACAATGAGCAGTTCTTC.

The V gene is TRBV6-5, the J gene TRBJ2-6; D gene ambiguous. Germline lookup yields CDR1 MNHEY and CDR2 SVGAGI. The V gene lost 6 bases and the J gene lost 1 base, with 10 bases spanning the gap. This CDR3 is built from 15 residues. The CDR3 coding sequence is TGTGCCAGCAGACCCCTCATATCTGGGGCCAACGTCCTGACTTTC. Translating gives CASRPLISGANVLTF.

The rearrangement joins TRBV5-4 to TRBJ2-1; D is unresolved. V lost 0 bases to trimming and J lost 6 bases, with 7 bases between them. The V gene's germline CDR1 is SGHNT and CDR2 YYREEE (reference sequence). The CDR3 totals 13 residues. The CDR3 region is CASSLVSVNEQFF. The CDR3 nucleotides read TGTGCCAGCAGCTTGGTGTCCGTCAATGAGCAGTTCTTC. Looking up the rest from reference TRBV5-4 and TRBJ2-1 gives the full variable domain: ETGVTQSPTHLIKTRGQQVTLRCSSQSGHNTVSWYQQALGQGPQFIFQYYREEENGRGNFPPRFSGLQFPNYSSELNVNALELDDSALYLCASSLVSVNEQFFGPGTRLTVL.